The 29 T cell receptor beta chains reported below all come from one sample, sequenced in a study of CD8+ T cells in alopecia areata. TCR sequencing used cDNA made by reverse transcription of extracted RNA. Sequencing used immunoSEQ multiplex PCR; TCRdb keeps in-frame clones, though not all of them. The repertoire holds approximately 210,000 clones, with less than 45% as singletons. Sample treatment: oral pan-JAK inhibitor, 5-10 mg twice daily. Sequenced material: CD4+ T cells sorted from blood, taken at roughly week 36, from a patient treated with tofacitinib. These receptors all stem from a human donor with alopecia areata.

The rearrangement joins TRBV7-9 to TRBJ2-7; D is undetermined. CDR3 size: 13 residues. From germline, CDR1 is SEHNR and CDR2 FQNEAQ (reference sequence). V lost 2 bases to trimming and J lost 5 bases, with 10 bases between them. The CDR3 DNA is TGTGCCAGCAGCTTATATAGGGCAGACGAGCAGTACTTC. Its translation: CASSLYRADEQYF.

The V and J genes are TRBV15 and TRBJ1-2, with D tentatively TRBD1 (5 bases). The CDR3 sequence is 14 residues long. Trimming removed 1 base at V and 5 bases at J, with 11 bases between. Germline V gene lookup returns CDR1 LNHNV and CDR2 YYDKDF (reference sequence). This chain's CDR3 is CATSRGRVGYGYTF. As DNA, the CDR3 is TGTGCCACCAGCAGAGGCAGGGTTGGTTATGGCTACACCTTC.

The chain couples TRBV6-5 to TRBJ2-7; 9 positions match TRBD1. J was trimmed by 3 bases and V by 8 bases; bases with no gene match: 11. Germline V gene lookup returns CDR1 MNHEY and CDR2 SVGAGI. The CDR3 spans 15 residues. CDR3 DNA sequence: TGTGCCAGCCGTCATCCCGGGACAGGGCTCTACGAGCAGTACTTC. Protein product: CASRHPGTGLYEQYF.

This clone was seen a handful of times. In DNA form, the CDR3 reads TGCAGCGTTACCCCTGTATCTGGGGCCAACGTCCTGACTTTC. It encodes CSVTPVSGANVLTF. This sequence joins TRBV29-1 and TRBJ2-6; D is undetermined. CDR1 is SQVTM, CDR2 ANQGSEA, per germline. The CDR3 contains 14 residues. V was clipped by 5 bases and J by 1 base, with 9 bases between them.

V usage is TRBV30 and J usage is TRBJ2-2; D not resolved. This CDR3 spans 13 amino acids. Germline V lookup: CDR1 GTSNPN, CDR2 SVGIG (reference sequence). Trimming took 6 bases from V and 0 from J, leaving 8 bases between them. Here the CDR3 reads CACHLPNTGELFF. CDR3 in DNA: TGTGCCTGTCACCTACCGAACACCGGGGAGCTGTTTTTT.

The CDR3 nucleotides read TGTGCCTGGAGTGTTGAAGGGAGCGAGACCCAGTACTTC. Protein: CAWSVEGSETQYF. The V call is TRBV30, the J call TRBJ2-5; tentatively, D is TRBD2 (5 bases). The V and J ends lost 0 bases and 5 bases respectively, with 10 bases between them. CDR1 is GTSNPN and CDR2 is SVGIG in the germline V gene (reference sequence). The length of the CDR3 is 13 residues.

This clone was counted only a few times. The CDR3 is CSVVLSGNFNEQYF. Here the CDR3 DNA reads TGCAGCGTTGTTCTAAGCGGGAATTTCAACGAGCAGTACTTC. V usage is TRBV29-1 and J usage is TRBJ2-7; 7 nucleotides align to TRBD2. CDR3 length: 14 amino acids. The junction had 11 bases not matched to a gene; V was cut back by 4 bases and J by 5 bases. CDR1 SQVTM and CDR2 ANQGSEA come from the germline V gene.

Only a few counts were recorded for this clone. The genes are TRBV2 and TRBJ2-1; 10 nucleotides line up with TRBD1. The CDR3 has 15 residues. J was trimmed by 8 bases and V by 5 bases; bases with no gene match: 9. Germline V gives CDR1 SNHLY, CDR2 FYNNEI. CDR3 protein: CASSPGTGVLDEQFF. The CDR3 bases are TGTGCCAGCAGTCCCGGGACAGGGGTCCTCGATGAGCAGTTCTTC.

About this clone itself: Other DNA variants within this sample encode the same CDR3. In nucleotides, the CDR3 is TGCGCCAGCAGCTTGGACCTAGCGGGAGGCGAGCAGTACTTC. This gives the protein CASSLDLAGGEQYF. The rearrangement uses TRBV5-1 and TRBJ2-7; 11 bases map to TRBD2. The ends lost 0 bases at V and 6 bases at J; junction bases unmatched: 2. The CDR3 contains 14 residues. Germline V CDR1 and CDR2: SGHRS, YFSETQ. Full variable domain (outside the CDR3, taken from reference TRBV5-1 and TRBJ2-7): KAGVTQTPRYLIKTRGQQVTLSCSPISGHRSVSWYQQTPGQGLQFLFEYFSETQRNKGNFPGRFSGRQFSNSRSEMNVSTLELGDSALYLCASSLDLAGGEQYFGPGTRLTVT.

The chain employs TRBV7-3 and TRBJ2-1, with 9 bases matching TRBD1. V shed 4 bases, J shed 7 bases, and the junction held 8 bases outside the gene matches. Germline V gene sequence: CDR1 SGHTA, CDR2 FQGTGA. CDR3 size: 15 residues. This CDR3 is CASSSQTDRGNEQFF. The CDR3 region has the DNA TGTGCCAGCAGCTCACAAACAGACAGGGGGAATGAGCAGTTCTTC.

The rearrangement joins TRBV7-2 to TRBJ2-7, with 8 bases lining up with TRBD2. CDR3 length equals 16 residues. Per the germline V gene, CDR1 is SGHTA and CDR2 is FQGNSA. Unmatched junction bases numbered 12, after V lost 5 bases and J lost 3 bases. As DNA, the CDR3 is TGTGCCAGCAGCCCGGGGGGGTCCTCAATAAACTACGAGCAGTACTTC. Translating gives CASSPGGSSINYEQYF.

As DNA, the CDR3 is TGTGCCAGCAGTCATCCGGGACTGCGACACGAGCAGTACTTC. It yields the protein CASSHPGLRHEQYF. This chain uses TRBV7-6 with TRBJ2-7, with D maybe TRBD2 (6 bases). Trimming took off 6 bases at V and 5 bases at J, with 17 bases between the two ends. CDR3 length: 14 residues. CDR1 and CDR2 from the germline V gene are SGHVS and FNYEAQ.

The CDR3 region is CASNSDYYGYTF. CDR3 DNA sequence: TGTGCCAGCAACTCAGACTACTATGGCTACACCTTC. The chain employs TRBV28 and TRBJ1-2; D not certain. Trimming shortened V by 7 bases and J by 3 bases, and 9 bases separated the two germline ends. This CDR3 spans 12 amino acids. CDR1 MDHEN and CDR2 SYDVKM come from the germline V gene.

Notes on this clone: Other DNA sequences from this sample encode an identical CDR3 as well. The V call is TRBV18, the J call TRBJ2-5; D call uncertain. The V gene's germline CDR1 is KGHSH and CDR2 LQKENI. V was cut by 3 bases and J by 5 bases, with 4 bases left in between. This CDR3 has 11 residues. This CDR3 reads CASSPGETQYF. CDR3 nucleotides: TGTGCCAGCTCACCGGGGGAGACCCAGTACTTC.

Comments on this clone: Other DNA sequences from this sample encode an identical CDR3 as well. This chain uses TRBV6-5 with TRBJ1-5, with D maybe TRBD1 (5 bases). CDR3 length: 14 residues. Germline V gives CDR1 MNHEY, CDR2 SVGAGI. V shed 0 bases and J shed 5 bases, with 8 bases lying between them. DNA for the CDR3: TGTGCCAGCAGTTACTCACGGGGGGATCAGCCCCAGCATTTT. It is translated as CASSYSRGDQPQHF.

The chain couples TRBV5-1 to TRBJ1-4; D uncertain. V gave up 4 bases and J gave up 8 bases, with 15 bases separating them. Germline CDR1 reads SGHRS; CDR2 reads YFSETQ. The CDR3 is made up of 14 amino acids. DNA of the CDR3: TGCGCCAGCAGCAAGTCGGGGTCCGAAGAAAAACTGTTTTTT. Protein: CASSKSGSEEKLFF. Based on the CDR3 plus reference TRBV5-1 and TRBJ1-4, the full variable domain is KAGVTQTPRYLIKTRGQQVTLSCSPISGHRSVSWYQQTPGQGLQFLFEYFSETQRNKGNFPGRFSGRQFSNSRSEMNVSTLELGDSALYLCASSKSGSEEKLFFGSGTQLSVL.

This sequence joins TRBV5-4 and TRBJ2-7; 11 bases line up with TRBD1. Germline CDR1 and CDR2: SGHNT and YYREEE (reference sequence). The CDR3 spans 16 residues. V was clipped by 4 bases and J by 4 bases; unmatched bases: 10. The CDR3 spells CASSRSSGQGEYEQYF. CDR3 nucleotide sequence: TGTGCCAGCAGCCGGTCCTCGGGACAGGGGGAATACGAGCAGTACTTC.

The genes are TRBV15 and TRBJ2-3; 10 nucleotides line up with TRBD2. Germline CDR1 and CDR2: LNHNV and YYDKDF (reference sequence). This CDR3 spans 16 amino acids. With 1 base clipped from V and 2 bases from J, the junction kept 3 bases outside the gene matches. DNA for the CDR3: TGTGCCACCAGCAGAGTGAGCGGGAGGGCCACAGATACGCAGTATTTT. This translates into CATSRVSGRATDTQYF.

This chain connects TRBV6-5 to TRBJ2-1; 10 positions agree with TRBD2. In germline, CDR1 is MNHEY, CDR2 SVGAGI. After removal of 4 bases from V and 1 base from J, the junction contained 4 bases not matched to a gene. The CDR3 spans 16 residues. Here the CDR3 reads CASSSWTSGSYNEQFF. The CDR3 DNA follows: TGTGCCAGCAGTTCATGGACTAGCGGATCCTACAATGAGCAGTTCTTC.

V usage is TRBV15 and J usage is TRBJ2-5; D ambiguous. Between the trimmed V and J ends, which lost 0 bases and 5 bases, there was a span of 4 bases. The CDR3 has 12 amino acids. CDR1 and CDR2 from the germline V gene are LNHNV and YYDKDF (reference sequence). The CDR3 bases are TGTGCCACCAGCAGAGATCCGGAGACCCAGTACTTC. Protein product: CATSRDPETQYF.

V is TRBV7-2 and J is TRBJ2-5; no reliable D call. The V gene lost 5 bases and the J gene lost 5 bases, with 15 bases spanning the gap. The CDR3 loop spans 14 amino acids. Germline V CDR1 and CDR2: SGHTA, FQGNSA. CDR3 DNA: TGTGCCAGCAGCCTCCGATATCGTGGGGAGACCCAGTACTTC. It codes for CASSLRYRGETQYF.

This chain connects TRBV19 to TRBJ1-2; unclear D gene. This CDR3 comprises 14 residues. The germline V gene has CDR1 LNHDA and CDR2 SQIVND (reference sequence). V was trimmed by 5 bases and J by 2 bases, leaving 12 bases between them. DNA for the CDR3: TGTGCCAGTAGTCCTCGGACTGTGAACTATGGCTACACCTTC. This codes for CASSPRTVNYGYTF.

This chain links TRBV29-1 with TRBJ1-1; a weak D match, TRBD1 (6 bases). The CDR3 runs 10 residues. CDR1 SQVTM and CDR2 ANQGSEA come from the germline V gene. The CDR3 region has the DNA TGCGGAGGGGGGAACACTGAAGCTTTCTTT. Translated: CGGGNTEAFF. Full variable domain (outside the CDR3, taken from reference TRBV29-1 and TRBJ1-1): SAVISQKPSRDICQRGTSLTIQCQVDSQVTMMFWYRQQPGQSLTLIATANQGSEATYESGFVIDKFPISRPNLTFSTLTVSNMSPEDSSIYLCGGGNTEAFFGQGTRLTVV.

This clone was counted between two and nine times. The genes are TRBV7-9 and TRBJ2-5; perhaps TRBD2 as D (5 bases). V was pared by 5 bases and J by 5 bases, with 12 bases between. The CDR3 length is 13 residues. In germline, CDR1 is SEHNR, CDR2 FQNEAQ (reference sequence). The CDR3 sequence is CASSKDSIETQYF. CDR3 DNA: TGTGCCAGCAGCAAGGACTCAATTGAGACCCAGTACTTC.

There are a few counts of this clone. The rearrangement links TRBV29-1 to TRBJ2-7; the D is unclear. With 5 bases removed from V and 3 bases from J, the gap between germline ends came to 11 bases. CDR3 length: 12 amino acids. Germline CDR1 reads SQVTM; CDR2 reads ANQGSEA. The CDR3 loop reads CSVSSNYYEQYF. The DNA of the CDR3 is TGCAGCGTTAGTTCAAACTACTACGAGCAGTACTTC.

A remark on this clone: The same CDR3 can be traced to other DNA sequences in this sample. The chain joins TRBV30 to TRBJ2-3, with D hard to call. Germline-derived CDR1 and CDR2 are GTSNPN and SVGIG (reference sequence). V lost 4 bases, J lost 3 bases, and 5 bases lay in between. CDR3 length: 11 amino acids. The CDR3 spells CAWTGTDTQYF. Here the CDR3 DNA reads TGTGCCTGGACCGGGACAGATACGCAGTATTTT.

This clone occurred once. The gene calls are TRBV29-1 and TRBJ2-2, with TRBD2 identical over 7 bases. Germline CDR1 and CDR2: SQVTM and ANQGSEA. V was pared by 6 bases and J by 8 bases, with 15 bases of the junction left unmatched. The length of the CDR3 is 15 residues. The CDR3 here is CSVTASGTLAGELFF. CDR3 DNA: TGCAGCGTAACCGCTAGCGGCACATTGGCAGGGGAGCTGTTTTTT.

This chain links TRBV9 with TRBJ2-7; the match to TRBD2 covers 7 bases. Germline CDR1 SGDLS, CDR2 YYNGEE. The CDR3 is 14 amino acids. With 3 bases clipped from V and 6 bases from J, the junction kept 9 bases outside the gene matches. CDR3 in amino acids: CASSGGRGGGEQYF. For the CDR3, the DNA is TGTGCCAGCAGCGGGGGACGCGGGGGTGGCGAGCAGTACTTC.

The V call is TRBV29-1, the J call TRBJ1-1; a weak D match, TRBD1 (6 bases). V was cut by 6 bases and J by 4 bases, with 12 bases left in between. This CDR3 comprises 12 residues. The germline gives CDR1 SQVTM, CDR2 ANQGSEA. The CDR3 region has the DNA TGCAGCGTGAGGACAGTAAGCACTGAAGCTTTCTTT. Amino acids: CSVRTVSTEAFF.